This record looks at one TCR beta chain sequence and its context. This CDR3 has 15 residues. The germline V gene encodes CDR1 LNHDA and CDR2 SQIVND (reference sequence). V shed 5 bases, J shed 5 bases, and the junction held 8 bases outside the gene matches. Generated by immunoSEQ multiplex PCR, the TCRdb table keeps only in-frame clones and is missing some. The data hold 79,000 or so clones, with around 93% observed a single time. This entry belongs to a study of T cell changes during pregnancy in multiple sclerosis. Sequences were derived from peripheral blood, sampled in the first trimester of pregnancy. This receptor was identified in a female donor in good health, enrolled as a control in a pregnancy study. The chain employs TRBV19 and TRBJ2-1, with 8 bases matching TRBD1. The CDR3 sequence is CASSLGQGAHNEQFF. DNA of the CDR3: TGTGCCAGTAGTCTAGGGCAGGGGGCCCACAATGAGCAGTTCTTC.